These 31 T cell receptor beta chains were all obtained from the same sample, sequenced in a study of CD8 T cell repertoires and HIV-1 epitope variants. Their cognate antigens are unknown. Generated by immunoSEQ multiplex PCR, the TCRdb table keeps only in-frame clones and is missing some. This sample has 4,000 to 5,500 clones, with about 66% found just once. The sample consisted of cultured CD8+ T cells derived from PBMCs. Receptors originate from a male donor with HIV.

The rearrangement links TRBV5-4 to TRBJ1-1; D not resolved. Trimming pared 2 bases from V and 1 base from J, leaving 6 bases between. The germline V gene encodes CDR1 SGHNT and CDR2 YYREEE (reference sequence). The CDR3 contains 13 residues. The CDR3 loop reads CASSFPENTEAFF. Written as DNA, the CDR3 is TGTGCCAGCAGCTTCCCAGAGAACACTGAAGCTTTCTTT.

Relative to its sample, this clone is medium-sized. This sequence joins TRBV28 and TRBJ1-1, with D uncertain. V lost 1 base to trimming and J lost 8 bases, with 11 bases between them. The CDR3 runs 13 residues. Germline V lookup: CDR1 MDHEN, CDR2 SYDVKM. The CDR3 sequence: CASSLLGSGEAFF. As DNA, the CDR3 is TGTGCCAGCAGTTTATTGGGCTCGGGGGAAGCTTTCTTT.

V and J are TRBV9 and TRBJ2-7; 7 bases line up with TRBD2. V shed 4 bases and J 2 bases; nucleotides not matched to a gene: 12. This CDR3 has 16 amino acids. Germline assignment: CDR1 SGDLS and CDR2 YYNGEE. The CDR3 DNA is TGTGCCAGCAGCCCTTCTAGCGGCCGAGGAGCCTACGAGCAGTACTTC. It codes for CASSPSSGRGAYEQYF.

The chain recombines TRBV25-1 with TRBJ2-7; 7 nucleotides align to TRBD1. V shed 5 bases, J shed 2 bases, and the junction held 15 bases outside the gene matches. This CDR3 comprises 17 residues. Looked up from germline, CDR1 is MGHDK and CDR2 is SYGVNS. CDR3 coding DNA: TGTGCCAGCAGTCCGACCGTAGGATTGGGACAGCCCTACGAGCAGTACTTC. Protein: CASSPTVGLGQPYEQYF.

This chain joins TRBV27 and TRBJ1-6, with 7 bases matching TRBD1. Trimming at V came to 4 bases and at J to 7 bases, leaving 7 bases not matched to a gene. The germline gives CDR1 MNHEY, CDR2 SMNVEV (reference sequence). The CDR3 totals 15 residues. This CDR3 reads CASSSLQGPNSPLHF. CDR3 DNA sequence: TGTGCCAGCAGTTCCCTACAGGGGCCAAATTCACCCCTCCACTTT.

The chain joins TRBV19 to TRBJ2-2, with TRBD1 matching over 9 bases. The CDR3 is 17 residues long. Trimming cost V 4 bases and J 3 bases; bases outside gene matches: 9. The germline V gene encodes CDR1 LNHDA and CDR2 SQIVND (reference sequence). The CDR3 sequence: CASSTPRTGEDTGELFF. CDR3 bases: TGTGCCAGTAGTACCCCAAGGACAGGGGAGGACACCGGGGAGCTGTTTTTT.

The chain uses TRBV2 and TRBJ2-3, with 7 bases identical to TRBD2. Germline lookup yields CDR1 SNHLY and CDR2 FYNNEI. With 7 bases clipped from V and 1 base from J, the junction kept 8 bases outside the gene matches. The CDR3 contains 15 residues. CDR3 in amino acids: CASTSGRDGTDTQYF. CDR3 bases: TGTGCCAGCACTAGCGGCAGGGACGGCACAGATACGCAGTATTTT.

The count of this clone is one. Here the CDR3 reads CASSWTGGSYEQYF. In nucleotides, the CDR3 is TGTGCCAGCAGCTGGACAGGGGGCTCCTACGAGCAGTACTTC. The chain has TRBV27 and TRBJ2-7, with 10 positions matching TRBD1. The CDR3 spans 14 residues. Germline V lookup: CDR1 MNHEY, CDR2 SMNVEV (reference sequence). Germline trimming cut 6 bases from V and 0 bases from J; bases unmatched to any gene: 2.

This rearrangement joins TRBV27 to TRBJ2-2; possibly TRBD2 for D (6 bases). The CDR3 contains 19 residues. Looked up from germline, CDR1 is MNHEY and CDR2 is SMNVEV (reference sequence). V dropped 6 bases and J dropped 0 bases, with 23 bases sitting between them. CDR3 in amino acids: CASRTFGSGPTPNTGELFF. The CDR3 bases are TGTGCCAGCAGAACCTTTGGTAGCGGACCAACCCCGAACACCGGGGAGCTGTTTTTT.

The chain has TRBV19 and TRBJ1-4, with 9 bases identical to TRBD1. CDR1 LNHDA and CDR2 SQIVND come from the germline V gene (reference sequence). This CDR3 has 13 residues. Losses at the gene ends were 6 bases for V and 4 bases for J; bases not matched to a gene: 0. CDR3 loop: CASRGQGNEKLFF. The CDR3, as DNA: TGTGCCAGTAGGGGACAGGGTAATGAAAAACTGTTTTTT.

The chain couples TRBV5-5 to TRBJ1-4; the D gene is possibly TRBD1 (5 bases). V was clipped by 5 bases and J by 8 bases, with 16 bases between them. This CDR3 is built from 14 residues. Germline lookup yields CDR1 SGHKS and CDR2 YYEKEE (reference sequence). CDR3 protein: CASSWDLYEEKLFF. The CDR3 nucleotides read TGTGCCAGCAGTTGGGACCTTTATGAGGAAAAACTGTTTTTT.

The chain recombines TRBV6-6 with TRBJ1-1; tentatively, D is TRBD1 (5 bases). The V gene lost 0 bases and the J gene lost 0 bases, with 8 bases spanning the gap. This CDR3 comprises 15 residues. Germline CDR1 is MNHNY and CDR2 is SVGAGI (reference sequence). Here the CDR3 DNA reads TGTGCCAGCAGTTACTCGAGGGGCCTGAACACTGAAGCTTTCTTT. This codes for CASSYSRGLNTEAFF.

This clone was recorded a few times. The CDR3 DNA reads as TGTGCCAGCAGCGTTGACGGAAACACTGAAGCTTTCTTT. It is translated as CASSVDGNTEAFF. The chain uses TRBV9 and TRBJ1-1; no definite D call. The CDR3 extends over 13 amino acids. Trimming left V 2 bases short and J 2 bases short, with 7 bases between. Germline CDR1 SGDLS, CDR2 YYNGEE. The full variable domain, its missing parts supplied by reference TRBV9 and TRBJ1-1, is DSGVTQTPKHLITATGQRVTLRCSPRSGDLSVYWYQQSLDQGLQFLIQYYNGEERAKGNILERFSAQQFPDLHSELNLSSLELGDSALYFCASSVDGNTEAFFGQGTRLTVV.

This clone occurred a few times. V gene TRBV29-1 combines with J gene TRBJ2-7; D unresolved. V lost 1 base and J 2 bases, leaving 12 bases between the germline ends. The CDR3 is made up of 14 amino acids. The germline V gene has CDR1 SQVTM and CDR2 ANQGSEA. The CDR3 loop is CSVEVPGQTYEQYF. CDR3 DNA sequence: TGCAGCGTTGAAGTCCCAGGCCAGACCTACGAGCAGTACTTC.

The chain uses TRBV19 and TRBJ2-1; a weak D match, TRBD2 (5 bases). In germline, CDR1 is LNHDA, CDR2 SQIVND (reference sequence). With 8 bases removed from V and 6 bases from J, the gap between germline ends came to 14 bases. The CDR3 contains 13 residues. CDR3 loop: CASSPWESNEQFF. DNA of the CDR3: TGTGCCAGTTCGCCTTGGGAGTCCAATGAGCAGTTCTTC.

The chain carries TRBV11-2 and TRBJ2-3, with 13 bases fitting TRBD2. Germline assignment: CDR1 SGHAT and CDR2 FQNNGV. V was pared by 6 bases and J by 4 bases, with 4 bases of the junction left unmatched. This CDR3 has 15 amino acids. The CDR3 loop is CASRSGLAGADTQYF. The CDR3 region has the DNA TGTGCCAGCAGATCTGGACTAGCGGGGGCAGATACGCAGTATTTT.

This clone appeared a few times. The J gene is TRBJ2-7, the V gene TRBV7-2; maybe TRBD2 (6 bases). Between the trimmed V and J ends, which lost 2 bases and 6 bases, there was a span of 8 bases. There are 12 residues in the CDR3. CDR1 and CDR2 (germline): SGHTA, FQGNSA. CDR3 coding DNA: TGTGCCAGCAGCTTACGAGCGGGCGAGCAGTACTTC. Protein: CASSLRAGEQYF.

This clone was seen a few times. V usage is TRBV27 and J usage is TRBJ2-7; D might be TRBD1 (5 bases). The CDR3 has 13 residues. From germline, CDR1 is MNHEY and CDR2 SMNVEV (reference sequence). Trimming took off 3 bases at V and 7 bases at J, with 13 bases between the two ends. The chain's CDR3 is CASSLVGDEEQYF. DNA of the CDR3: TGTGCCAGCAGTTTGGTAGGGGATGAGGAGCAGTACTTC.

The V gene is TRBV5-4, the J gene TRBJ2-7, with D perhaps TRBD1 (6 bases). This CDR3 comprises 16 residues. The V gene lost 3 bases and the J gene lost 4 bases, with 20 bases spanning the gap. The V gene's germline CDR1 is SGHNT and CDR2 YYREEE (reference sequence). The CDR3 bases are TGTGCCAGCAGCTCCGCAGGGGATCCGGGGTATTACGAGCAGTACTTC. Its translation: CASSSAGDPGYYEQYF.

V gene TRBV7-2 combines with J gene TRBJ2-1; 7 bases match TRBD1. The CDR3 is 15 residues long. V shed 3 bases, J shed 5 bases, and the junction held 7 bases outside the gene matches. CDR1 and CDR2 from the germline V gene are SGHTA and FQGNSA. The CDR3 DNA is TGTGCCAGCAGCTTTGAGACAGGGAACAACAATGAGCAGTTCTTC. It is translated as CASSFETGNNNEQFF.

The chain uses TRBV6-6 and TRBJ2-1, with 10 nucleotides matching TRBD2. With V trimmed by 0 bases and J by 6 bases, 5 bases remained unmatched. Germline V gene lookup returns CDR1 MNHNY and CDR2 SVGAGI (reference sequence). This CDR3 has 16 residues. The CDR3 nucleotides are TGTGCCAGCAGTTACTCCGGGACTAGCGAGTCCAATGAGCAGTTCTTC. As protein: CASSYSGTSESNEQFF.

The chain couples TRBV7-8 to TRBJ1-2; TRBD1 aligns across 9 bases. The germline V gene encodes CDR1 SGHVS and CDR2 FQNEAQ. The CDR3 runs 12 residues. After removal of 6 bases from V and 8 bases from J, the junction contained 4 bases not matched to a gene. The CDR3 bases are TGTGCCAGCAGTTCCGGGACAGGGGGCTACACCTTC. Protein: CASSSGTGGYTF.

The rearrangement uses TRBV7-8 and TRBJ2-7; perhaps D is TRBD1 or TRBD2 (5 bases each). CDR3 length: 14 residues. Germline CDR1 and CDR2: SGHVS and FQNEAQ. Trimming removed 4 bases at V and 0 bases at J, with 10 bases between. The CDR3 region is CASSSGTSSYEQYF. CDR3 DNA sequence: TGTGCCAGCAGCTCAGGGACCTCCTCCTACGAGCAGTACTTC.

The chain employs TRBV6-1 and TRBJ1-1, with D tentatively TRBD1 (5 bases). CDR3 length equals 13 residues. V was cut by 5 bases and J by 4 bases, with 11 bases left in between. The V gene's germline CDR1 is MNHNS and CDR2 SASEGT. CDR3 sequence reads: CASSHGGITEAFF. In DNA form, the CDR3 reads TGTGCCAGCAGTCACGGGGGAATCACTGAAGCTTTCTTT.

The chain joins TRBV7-6 to TRBJ1-3; 9 nucleotides align to TRBD1. After removal of 4 bases from V and 0 bases from J, the junction contained 4 bases not matched to a gene. The CDR3 sequence is 16 residues long. The germline gives CDR1 SGHVS, CDR2 FNYEAQ. The CDR3 coding sequence is TGTGCCAGCAGCTCCTTGGGACAGGGCTCTGGAAACACCATATATTTT. It is translated as CASSSLGQGSGNTIYF.

The chain has TRBV7-3 and TRBJ2-7, with TRBD1 matching over 9 bases. CDR1 is SGHTA and CDR2 is FQGTGA in the germline V gene. The CDR3 loop spans 14 amino acids. The J segment lost 6 bases and the V segment lost 3 bases, leaving 6 bases of the junction unmatched. DNA for the CDR3: TGTGCCAGCAGCTTTCTGGACAGGGGAGGCGAGCAGTACTTC. This encodes CASSFLDRGGEQYF.

The chain employs TRBV18 and TRBJ1-6, with D unresolved. The CDR3 has 13 amino acids. V gave up 3 bases and J gave up 7 bases, with 7 bases separating them. Germline CDR1 KGHSH, CDR2 LQKENI. CDR3 DNA: TGTGCCAGCTCACCCCGGGAAAATTCACCCCTCCACTTT. Encoded protein: CASSPRENSPLHF.

In its sample, this clone was seen once. The chain links TRBV5-1 to TRBJ2-7; D call uncertain. Germline V gives CDR1 SGHRS, CDR2 YFSETQ. Trimming took 4 bases from V and 7 from J, leaving 12 bases between them. CDR3 size: 12 residues. The CDR3 nucleotides are TGCGCCAGCAGCCTGACTGTAGAGGAGCAGTACTTC. Its translation is CASSLTVEEQYF.

In this sample, this clone turned up a few times. The V call is TRBV29-1, the J call TRBJ1-1; perhaps TRBD1 as D (5 bases). CDR1 and CDR2 from the germline V gene are SQVTM and ANQGSEA. Trimming shortened V by 6 bases and J by 0 bases, and 8 bases separated the two germline ends. The CDR3 runs to 12 residues. This chain's CDR3 is CSVGHLNTEAFF. CDR3 DNA: TGCAGCGTCGGACACTTGAACACTGAAGCTTTCTTT. Full variable domain (outside the CDR3, taken from reference TRBV29-1 and TRBJ1-1): SAVISQKPSRDICQRGTSLTIQCQVDSQVTMMFWYRQQPGQSLTLIATANQGSEATYESGFVIDKFPISRPNLTFSTLTVSNMSPEDSSIYLCSVGHLNTEAFFGQGTRLTVV.

This clone was seen a handful of times. The chain recombines TRBV7-9 with TRBJ2-7; possibly TRBD1 or TRBD2 for D (5 bases each). The CDR3 runs 14 residues. The germline V and J ends were trimmed by 6 bases and 0 bases, with 12 bases remaining between them. Germline V gene sequence: CDR1 SEHNR, CDR2 FQNEAQ (reference sequence). The CDR3 region has the DNA TGTGCCAGCAGTCTCCGGGACGCCTCCTACGAGCAGTACTTC. Translated: CASSLRDASYEQYF.

The V call is TRBV5-1, the J call TRBJ2-2; D unresolved. Germline values: CDR1 SGHRS, CDR2 YFSETQ. This CDR3 contains 11 residues. V lost 2 bases and J 7 bases, leaving 3 bases between the germline ends. The CDR3 spells CASSFGGELFF. Written as DNA, the CDR3 is TGCGCCAGCAGCTTTGGCGGGGAGCTGTTTTTT.